What follows are 8 T cell receptor beta chains derived from one specimen sequenced in a study of technical replicates of blood from a handful of donors. Produced via immunoSEQ multiplex PCR; TCRdb's table is partial and in-frame only. The sample records 65,000 to 90,000 clones, 93% being singletons. Specimen: T cells isolated from PBMCs. These receptors originate from a human donor in good health.

The chain recombines TRBV20-1 with TRBJ1-2; the D is unclear. The CDR3 is 11 residues long. V dropped 6 bases and J dropped 6 bases, with 11 bases sitting between them. Looked up from germline, CDR1 is DFQATT and CDR2 is SNEGSKA (reference sequence). The CDR3 coding sequence is TGCAGTGCCCGCGCCCTTGATGGCTACACCTTC. It yields the protein CSARALDGYTF.

The gene calls are TRBV5-1 and TRBJ1-2; possibly TRBD1 for D (5 bases). The CDR3 has 15 residues. CDR1 and CDR2 (germline): SGHRS, YFSETQ. Trimming pared 4 bases from V and 0 bases from J, leaving 13 bases between. CDR3 region: CASSTQGETNYGYTF. CDR3 DNA sequence: TGCGCCAGCAGCACTCAGGGTGAGACTAACTATGGCTACACCTTC.

This chain uses TRBV14 with TRBJ2-2; D possibly corresponds to TRBD2 (5 bases). This CDR3 has 14 amino acids. Germline CDR1 and CDR2: SGHDN and FVKESK. V shed 5 bases and J shed 1 base, with 8 bases lying between them. CDR3 region: CASSWAGNTGELFF. CDR3 sequence (DNA): TGTGCCAGCAGCTGGGCGGGGAACACCGGGGAGCTGTTTTTT.

This chain links TRBV5-1 with TRBJ2-3; a weak D match, TRBD2 (6 bases). Germline-derived CDR1 and CDR2 are SGHRS and YFSETQ. Trimming took off 4 bases at V and 5 bases at J, with 20 bases between the two ends. The CDR3 contains 16 residues. The DNA for the CDR3 is TGCGCCAGCAGCCCACCCTCGGGGGAGCGAGGAGATACGCAGTATTTT. Translation: CASSPPSGERGDTQYF. Complete variable domain (other parts from reference TRBV5-1 and TRBJ2-3): KAGVTQTPRYLIKTRGQQVTLSCSPISGHRSVSWYQQTPGQGLQFLFEYFSETQRNKGNFPGRFSGRQFSNSRSEMNVSTLELGDSALYLCASSPPSGERGDTQYFGPGTRLTVL.

The chain is built from TRBV19 and TRBJ2-1, with D tentatively TRBD1 (6 bases). V was cut by 8 bases and J by 4 bases, with 9 bases left in between. CDR1 and CDR2 from the germline V gene are LNHDA and SQIVND (reference sequence). This CDR3 comprises 12 residues. The CDR3 sequence is CASEGVYNEQFF. For the CDR3, the DNA is TGTGCCAGTGAGGGGGTTTACAATGAGCAGTTCTTC. Full variable domain (rest looked up from reference TRBV19 and TRBJ2-1): DGGITQSPKYLFRKEGQNVTLSCEQNLNHDAMYWYRQDPGQGLRLIYYSQIVNDFQKGDIAEGYSVSREKKESFPLTVTSAQKNPTAFYLCASEGVYNEQFFGPGTRLTVL.

This clone was recorded only once. This chain links TRBV28 with TRBJ2-6, with D possibly TRBD1 on 6 matching bases. Germline V CDR1 and CDR2: MDHEN, SYDVKM. V shed 6 bases and J shed 1 base, with 16 bases lying between them. The CDR3 is 17 residues long. The CDR3 loop is CASSTVATGSGANVLTF. The CDR3 DNA follows: TGTGCCAGCAGCACAGTCGCTACAGGGTCTGGGGCCAACGTCCTGACTTTC.

V is TRBV11-2 and J is TRBJ2-7; 8 bases are a match to TRBD1. With V trimmed by 4 bases and J by 4 bases, 9 bases remained unmatched. The CDR3 has 15 residues. Germline CDR1 and CDR2: SGHAT and FQNNGV. CDR3 nucleotides: TGTGCCAGCAGCTCTGCCCGGACAGGGAGGTACGAGCAGTACTTC. Protein: CASSSARTGRYEQYF. Full variable domain (rest looked up from reference TRBV11-2 and TRBJ2-7): EAGVAQSPRYKIIEKRQSVAFWCNPISGHATLYWYQQILGQGPKLLIQFQNNGVVDDSQLPKDRFSAERLKGVDSTLKIQPAKLEDSAVYLCASSSARTGRYEQYFGPGTRLTVT.

The chain couples TRBV5-4 to TRBJ2-1; TRBD2 aligns across 12 bases. In germline, CDR1 is SGHNT, CDR2 YYREEE (reference sequence). This CDR3 spans 15 amino acids. V lost 3 bases, J lost 6 bases, and 4 bases stayed unmatched. CDR3 region: CASSWTSGTPNEQFF. CDR3 in DNA: TGTGCCAGCAGCTGGACTAGCGGGACCCCCAATGAGCAGTTCTTC.